Described below is a single TCR beta chain sequence and its context. The antigen remains unidentified. The sequenced template was cDNA made from the entire isolated RNA. Sequencing was performed with immunoSEQ multiplex PCR; in TCRdb, only in-frame clones are kept and a portion is missing. This sample carries 600,000 to 700,000 clones, about an eighth of them seen once, and the ten largest clones take about 0.11%. The authors sorted CD4+ naive, central memory, regulatory and stem cell-like memory cells via CD45RO/CCR7/CD25/CD127/CD95/CD27. These data originate in a study of beta chain features in type 1 diabetes. Study details: No age, gender or cell yield differences were seen between patients and healthy donors. Study results and limitations: Across all four CD4+ subsets, people with type 1 diabetes showed modestly shorter TCRB CDR3s. Sampled from patients, naive, central memory and Treg TCRB repertoires appeared more similar than those sampled from healthy donors.

Germline lookup yields CDR1 SGHVS and CDR2 FQNEAQ. The V gene end was trimmed by 4 bases and the J gene end by 5 bases; junction bases not matched to a gene: 9. CDR3 length equals 15 residues. The sequenced sample was naive CD4+ T cells from blood. This clonotype originated in a man aged 25 to 40 with type 1 diabetes. The chain carries TRBV7-8 and TRBJ2-5, with TRBD1 matching over 8 bases. The CDR3 DNA sequence: TGTGCCAGCAGCTCGACAGGGGCCGTAGAGGAGACCCAGTACTTC. It specifies CASSSTGAVEETQYF. Full variable domain (missing parts from reference TRBV7-8 and TRBJ2-5): GAGVSQSPRYKVAKRGQDVALRCDPISGHVSLFWYQQALGQGPEFLTYFQNEAQLDKSGLPSDRFFAERPEGSVSTLKIQRTQQEDSAVYLCASSSTGAVEETQYFGPGTRLLVL.